Given below is one T cell receptor (beta chain) in context. This clone was detected a few times. It has no known antigen specificity. The record has no base qualities; no much larger clone is one base away. The sample comes from a study of beta chain features in type 1 diabetes (dated by TCRdb to 2016 to 2019). Turning to the overall study: Patients and healthy donors did not differ in mean age, gender distribution, total cell number or subset yield. A total of around 110,000,000 sorted cells were examined across all samples, and RNA yield correlated strongly with the number of cells per subset. The study compared TCRB repertoires of sorted circulating CD4+ T cell subsets between recently diagnosed type 1 diabetes patients and matched healthy donors. Regulatory and stem cell-like memory subsets were obtained from only 8 patients and roughly 8 healthy donors, while naive and central memory subsets were obtained from all 28 donors. Findings and caveats that apply to the study as a whole: Because cDNA was sequenced instead of genomic DNA, activated cells with high expression could be over-represented, although the groups did not differ in activation or CD3 levels. In all four CD4+ subsets, TCRB CDR3 length was moderately but significantly shorter in type 1 diabetes patients. Naive, central memory and regulatory TCRB repertoires appeared more similar among patients than among healthy donors. At VDJ recombination sites, patients with type 1 diabetes made fewer insertions and deleted more nucleotides, a pattern implying thymic rearrangement abnormalities. Because the HLA sub-analyses included only small numbers of individuals, any influence of HLA type on TCRB rearrangement was left unresolved. Shorter templates might be favored by PCR, yet because patient and control samples were amplified and corrected together, any such skew would affect both groups equally.

All of the isolated RNA was reverse transcribed with the High Capacity cDNA Reverse Transcription Kit, so expressed TCRB transcripts were sequenced. Deep immunoSEQ sequencing was applied to naive, central memory and regulatory T cell samples, giving an average of approximately 4 million total reads per sample. Sorted cells were lysed in RLT buffer, and RNA was extracted using DNase-treated RNeasy Micro or Mini kits according to cell number. To prevent cross-contamination, each cell subset was processed individually, whereas patient and healthy donor samples were processed jointly. The immunoSEQ multiplex PCR was used to amplify TCRB sequences from cDNA, generating 87-bp fragments that spanned the CDR3 region. Sequencing of the amplicons was performed on the Illumina HiSeq platform. Turning to the authors' computational methods: Synthetic template baselines were used to correct PCR bias computationally, reads within Hamming distance 2 were collapsed, and singletons that could not be merged were discarded. Reads were aligned against IMGT to assign V, D and J genes, CDR3 length and insertions or deletions at six rearrangement sites. Clonotype counts were normalized to sorted cell number within each subset before computing true diversity and Gini coefficients with the tcR R package. The overlap coefficient, calculated on TCRB nucleotide sequences, was used to measure repertoire sharing. TCRdb's version of the immuneACCESS table is confined to in-frame rearrangements and falls short of the full clone set. An unresolved V gene accounts for under half of the shortfall where checked; the remainder is of unknown origin. The DNA was the basis for D and trimming; V, J and clone size are from that table. This sample has over 150,000 clones in its table, and about 8% of those were observed once. The top ten hold roughly 0.97% of the sample.

The germline V gene (reference sequence) specifies GTSNPN as CDR1 and SVGIG as CDR2. CDR3 length: 16 amino acids, cysteine to phenylalanine. The CDR3 DNA has 48 bases and is translated from base 1. V lost 1 base and J lost 2 bases, and the count of bases not matched to a germline gene is 3. A single peripheral blood draw of about 116 mL on average was collected from each donor into heparinised tubes. A BD FACSAria II and a panel including CD45RO, CCR7, CD25, CD127, CD95 and CD27 were used to sort naive, central memory, regulatory and stem cell-like memory CD4+ T cells. A purity above 95% was achieved for all sorted populations. PBMCs were isolated right away by Lymphoprep density gradient centrifugation and were stained directly, without culture. So that batch effects would be minimized, each experiment stained and sorted samples in pairs, pairing one healthy donor with one patient.

This clonotype originated in a woman in her 40s with type 1 diabetes. This chain is built from TRBV30 and TRBJ2-1; the central 12 bases match TRBD2. Sequencing used central memory CD4+ T cells from blood. The encoded CDR3 is CAWSAGLAGTYNEQFF. The DNA sequence reads TGTGCCTGGAGTGCGGGACTAGCGGGTACCTACAATGAGCAGTTCTTC.